Listed below are T cell receptor beta chains from one sample, sequenced in a study of Ad26.COV2.S vaccination and SARS-CoV-2 variants. Profiling relied on immunoSEQ multiplex PCR, and the TCRdb table lists in-frame clones only, not all of them. Of roughly 380,000 clones in the sample, about nine tenths were seen once. Sequenced material: peripheral blood, taken in a trial of Ad26.COV2.S vaccine versus placebo. These receptors came from a person aged 18 to 59 who received the Ad26.COV2.S COVID-19 vaccine or a placebo. Each CDR3 is given with its conserved first and last residue. A D gene is named only where the DNA matches it firmly. The size field is filled for only some rows; it gives once, few, many or a size class.

V	size	D	J	DNA	CDR3
TRBV6-5	.	TRBD2	TRBJ2-1	TGTGCCAGCAGTCGCGAACGCGGCGGGGGAGCCCGGTTCTTC	CASSRERGGGARFF
TRBV7-6	once	TRBD1	TRBJ1-1	TGTGCCAGCAGCTTAGTCTGGTGGACAGGAAGGAACACTGAAGCTTTCTTT	CASSLVWWTGRNTEAFF
TRBV19	.	TRBD2	TRBJ2-1	TGTGCCAGTAGTAGTTGGTCTAGCGGGGGTCTCAATGAGCAGTTCTTC	CASSSWSSGGLNEQFF
TRBV6-2/TRBV6-3	once	TRBD2	TRBJ2-7	TGTGCCAGCAGTTACCGGGGACTAGGAGGAAGCTACGAGCAGTACTTC	CASSYRGLGGSYEQYF
TRBV7-9	.	.	TRBJ2-4	TGTGCCAGCAGCTTAGAGGTAGCCAAAAACATTCAGTACTTC	CASSLEVAKNIQYF
TRBV5-1	once	.	TRBJ2-6	TGCGCCAGCAGCAACTCAGCGGCTGGGGCCAACGTCCTGACTTTC	CASSNSAAGANVLTF
TRBV27	.	.	TRBJ2-7	TGTGCCAGCAGTTTTGGGGGAAAGTACGAGCAGTACTTC	CASSFGGKYEQYF
TRBV7-2	.	.	TRBJ1-3	TGTGCCAGCAGCCCGAAGGCAGGCAACGCCATATATTTT	CASSPKAGNAIYF
TRBV7-2	.	.	TRBJ1-1	TGTGCCAGCAGCCCCAGGACAGTGCTGAACACTGAAGCTTTCTTT	CASSPRTVLNTEAFF
TRBV3-1/TRBV3-2	.	TRBD2	TRBJ2-3	TGTGCCAGCAGCCGCGCCGGGACTACTAGCACAGATACGCAGTATTTT	CASSRAGTTSTDTQYF
TRBV7-9	.	.	TRBJ1-1	TGTGCCAGCAGCTCCCCCGGGACGTTAGTCGGAGCTTTCTTT	CASSSPGTLVGAFF
TRBV21-1	.	.	TRBJ2-7	TGTGCCAGCAGCAGCGGGGGGAGGTACGAGCAGTACTTC	CASSSGGRYEQYF
TRBV9	.	.	TRBJ2-3	TGTGCCAGCAGCGGCGACGGGGGAGCCGTTGCCAATACGCAGTATTTT	CASSGDGGAVANTQYF
TRBV5-1	.	.	TRBJ2-3	TGCGCCAGCAGCTTTAGACCGGCAACTGCTAGCACAGATACGCAGTATTTT	CASSFRPATASTDTQYF
TRBV2	.	.	TRBJ2-7	TGTGCCAGCAGTGAATCCGGGACGTATTCCTACGAGCAGTACTTC	CASSESGTYSYEQYF
TRBV11-3	.	TRBD1	TRBJ1-1	TGTGCCAGCAGCTACAGGGGAGAGACTGAAGCTTTCTTT	CASSYRGETEAFF
TRBV28	.	.	TRBJ1-1	TGTGCCAGCAGTCTCACAGGGCACACTGAAGCTTTCTTT	CASSLTGHTEAFF
TRBV30	.	.	TRBJ1-3	TGTGCCTGGACCCACTATGGGGACTCTGGAAACACCATATATTTT	CAWTHYGDSGNTIYF
TRBV7-3	many	.	TRBJ1-1	TGTGCCAGCAGCTTAGGGGGTAGGGCCCAGATGAACACTGAAGCTTTCTTT	CASSLGGRAQMNTEAFF
TRBV19	.	TRBD2	TRBJ2-1	TGTGCCAGCAAAGCGGGGGGACCCAATGAGCAGTTCTTC	CASKAGGPNEQFF
TRBV5-1	.	TRBD2	TRBJ2-5	TGCGCCAGCGGAGAGATAAGGACTAGCGGGGGGTTGTCGGAGACCCAGTACTTC	CASGEIRTSGGLSETQYF
TRBV3-1/TRBV3-2	once	TRBD2	TRBJ2-1	TGTGCCAGCAGCCAGGGACTAGCTACCTACAATGAGCAGTTCTTC	CASSQGLATYNEQFF
TRBV6-2/TRBV6-3	.	.	TRBJ1-1	TGTGCCAGCAGTAGTTGGGGGGGCACGGGCACTGAAGCTTTCTTT	CASSSWGGTGTEAFF
TRBV6-5	.	.	TRBJ1-2	TGTGCCAGCATCATCTCGAGGGCCGCGAACTATGGCTACACCTTC	CASIISRAANYGYTF
TRBV5-1	.	TRBD1	TRBJ1-1	TGCGCCAGCAGCTCCCGACAGGGGTGGGGCACTGAAGCTTTCTTT	CASSSRQGWGTEAFF
TRBV15	.	TRBD1	TRBJ2-7	TGTGCCACCAGCAGTACGGGACAGATCTCCTACGAGCAGTACTTC	CATSSTGQISYEQYF
TRBV2	few	.	TRBJ1-4	TGTGCCAGCAAGAGGTTCGCAACTAATGAAAAACTGTTTTTT	CASKRFATNEKLFF
TRBV20-1	.	.	TRBJ2-2	TGCAGTGCTAGTCCGGTTTTGGGGGAGCTGTTTTTT	CSASPVLGELFF
TRBV25-1	.	TRBD1	TRBJ1-2	TGTGCCAGCAGACCGGGACAGGGTTTCTATGGCTACACCTTC	CASRPGQGFYGYTF
TRBV5-1	.	.	TRBJ2-7	TGCGCCAGCAGCTGGGACGGACCTTACGAGCAGTACTTC	CASSWDGPYEQYF
TRBV19	.	TRBD2	TRBJ2-7	TGTGCCAGTAGTGGTGGACTAGCGGGGACTTTCGACGAGCAGTACTTC	CASSGGLAGTFDEQYF
TRBV5-8	few	TRBD1	TRBJ1-1	TGTGCCAGCAGGCTTGCAGGGGGCACTGAAGCTTTCTTT	CASRLAGGTEAFF
TRBV3-1/TRBV3-2	.	.	TRBJ2-4	TGTGCCAGCAGCCAGGATACAGGGTCCAAAAACATTCAGTACTTC	CASSQDTGSKNIQYF
TRBV5-4	.	.	TRBJ2-7	TGTGCCAGCAGCTTACCTCCCGGCCTCGGTCCCGAGCAGTACTTC	CASSLPPGLGPEQYF
TRBV12-3/TRBV12-4	.	.	TRBJ1-5	TGTGCCAGCAGGTCCGAGAATCAGCCCCAGCATTTT	CASRSENQPQHF
TRBV4-1	.	TRBD2	TRBJ2-3	TGCGCCAGCAGCCAGGACAGACTAGCGGGGAAGACAGATACGCAGTATTTT	CASSQDRLAGKTDTQYF
TRBV7-9	once	.	TRBJ2-7	TGTGCCAGCAGCTTTCCCTCTCGGAACGAGCAGTACTTC	CASSFPSRNEQYF
TRBV5-1	.	TRBD1	TRBJ2-7	TGCGCCAGCAGCTTGGGGGACAGGACATCCTACGAGCAGTACTTC	CASSLGDRTSYEQYF
TRBV5-1	.	.	TRBJ2-7	TGCGCCAGCAGCCCAGGGCCTGATGGATACGAGCAGTACTTC	CASSPGPDGYEQYF
TRBV6-2/TRBV6-3	.	TRBD1	TRBJ2-3	TGTGCCAGCAGTTGGGGCCTGACATACAGGGGGCAAGGTGATACGCAGTATTTT	CASSWGLTYRGQGDTQYF
TRBV6-5	.	TRBD1	TRBJ2-7	TGTGCCAGCAGTTCCGGGACAGGGAATTCCTACGAGCAGTACTTC	CASSSGTGNSYEQYF
TRBV4-2	once	TRBD2	TRBJ2-7	TGTGCCAGCAGCGGCGTCGGGGGGAACTACGAGCAGTACTTC	CASSGVGGNYEQYF
TRBV2	.	.	TRBJ2-7	TGTGCCAGCAGTGAAGCGCAAGGAGGTTTTAACGAGCAGTACTTC	CASSEAQGGFNEQYF
TRBV11-2	.	.	TRBJ1-1	TGTGCCAGCAGCTTGGGGCCAGTTAACACTGAAGCTTTCTTT	CASSLGPVNTEAFF
TRBV19	.	.	TRBJ2-2	TGTGCCAGTAGTCCTCGTTCCGGGGCGAACGGGGAGCTGTTTTTT	CASSPRSGANGELFF
TRBV29-1	.	TRBD2	TRBJ2-1	TGCAGCGGTGTCACCCTCGCGGGGGGCAACAATGAGCAGTTCTTC	CSGVTLAGGNNEQFF
TRBV10-2	.	TRBD1	TRBJ1-2	TGCGCCAGCAGTGAGTCGACAGGGGGTAACTCTGGGGATGGCTACACCTTC	CASSESTGGNSGDGYTF